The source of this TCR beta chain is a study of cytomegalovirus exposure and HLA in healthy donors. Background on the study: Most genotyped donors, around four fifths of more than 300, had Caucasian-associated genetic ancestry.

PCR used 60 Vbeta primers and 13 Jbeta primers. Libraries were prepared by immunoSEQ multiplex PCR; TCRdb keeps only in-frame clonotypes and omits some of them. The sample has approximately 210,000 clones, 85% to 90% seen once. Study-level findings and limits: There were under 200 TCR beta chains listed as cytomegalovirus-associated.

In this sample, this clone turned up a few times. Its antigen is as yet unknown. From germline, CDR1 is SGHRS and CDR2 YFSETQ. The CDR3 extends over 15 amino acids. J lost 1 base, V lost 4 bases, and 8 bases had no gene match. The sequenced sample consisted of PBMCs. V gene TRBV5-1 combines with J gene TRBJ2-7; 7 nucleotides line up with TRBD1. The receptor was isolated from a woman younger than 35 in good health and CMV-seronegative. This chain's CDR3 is CASSPPDRASYEQYF. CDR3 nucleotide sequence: TGCGCCAGCAGCCCCCCCGACAGGGCGTCCTACGAGCAGTACTTC.